This entry is about one TCR beta chain. Germline V gene sequence: CDR1 MDHEN, CDR2 SYDVKM. This CDR3 is 16 amino acids long. V dropped 7 bases and J dropped 0; count of bases not matched to a gene: 9. The entry originates in a study of blood T cell repertoires in COVID-19. Across the study: The origin of the acute and convalescent COVID-19 samples was the United States, Italy and Spain. From T cells, B-cell-depleted T cells, or PBMCs came the material, which was cDNA or gDNA.

Authors' methods: Scientists estimated how many nucleated cells there were by amplifying reference gene primers. The repertoire was sequenced with immunoSEQ multiplex PCR; TCRdb's copy has only in-frame clones and lacks some. Clone size and V and J calls were adopted from that table, with D and trimming inferred from the DNA. The sample gives some 280,000 clones, 86% of which show up once; around 2.9% is in the top ten. V usage is TRBV28 and J usage is TRBJ1-5; 7 bases are a match to TRBD1. The sample was peripheral blood. This TCR was sampled from a woman under 40 with active or convalescent COVID-19. The CDR3 region is CASTPGQDNSNQPQHF. CDR3 nucleotides: TGTGCCAGCACCCCCGGACAGGACAATAGCAATCAGCCCCAGCATTTT.